A single sample gave rise to the 26 T cell receptor beta chains below, sequenced in a study of radiotherapy plus CTLA-4 blockade in lung cancer. Some clones are missing from TCRdb's copy, which holds only in-frame ones; the method was immunoSEQ multiplex PCR. The data show tens of thousands of clones, about four fifths seen once. The material sequenced was peripheral blood, taken from a patient treated with radiotherapy plus ipilimumab. These receptors all come from a human donor with non-small cell lung cancer whose response to radiotherapy plus ipilimumab could not be evaluated.

The rearrangement links TRBV7-2 to TRBJ2-5; the D gene is possibly TRBD2 (5 bases). Germline CDR1 reads SGHTA; CDR2 reads FQGNSA. V was trimmed by 2 bases and J by 8 bases, leaving 15 bases between them. This CDR3 contains 14 residues. The CDR3 DNA reads TGTGCCAGCAGCTTATTTCCTAGCAGGTATACCCAGTACTTC. Encoded protein: CASSLFPSRYTQYF.

The rearrangement links TRBV2 to TRBJ2-7; no clear D. The CDR3 consists of 11 residues. Germline CDR1 and CDR2: SNHLY and FYNNEI. V dropped 2 bases and J dropped 5 bases, with 4 bases sitting between them. CDR3 in amino acids: CASSELHEQYF. CDR3 coding DNA: TGTGCCAGCAGTGAACTCCACGAGCAGTACTTC. Looking up the rest from reference TRBV2 and TRBJ2-7 gives the full variable domain: EPEVTQTPSHQVTQMGQEVILRCVPISNHLYFYWYRQILGQKVEFLVSFYNNEISEKSEIFDDQFSVERPDGSNFTLKIRSTKLEDSAMYFCASSELHEQYFGPGTRLTVT.

The genes are TRBV7-3 and TRBJ1-3, with TRBD1 matching over 11 bases. Germline CDR1 SGHTA, CDR2 FQGTGA. The V and J ends lost 2 bases and 2 bases, in that order; junction bases with no gene match: 5. This CDR3 spans 17 amino acids. CDR3 in DNA: TGTGCCAGCAGCTTACAACCGGGACAGGGGGCTGGAAACACCATATATTTT. Residues: CASSLQPGQGAGNTIYF.

The J gene is TRBJ1-1, the V gene TRBV30; no reliable D call. CDR3 length: 14 amino acids. V lost 0 bases and J lost 5, with 13 bases in between. CDR1 is GTSNPN and CDR2 is SVGIG in the germline V gene (reference sequence). The DNA for the CDR3 is TGTGCCTGGAGTGTGAGGGCCCCGGGGACTGAAGCTTTCTTT. Translated, it gives CAWSVRAPGTEAFF.

The genes are TRBV27 and TRBJ2-2; D not certain. Trimming took 4 bases from V and 7 from J, leaving 16 bases between them. Germline V gene sequence: CDR1 MNHEY, CDR2 SMNVEV (reference sequence). The CDR3 spans 15 residues. CDR3 region: CASSSFLRAHGELFF. In nucleotides, the CDR3 is TGTGCCAGCAGTTCCTTTCTGAGAGCCCACGGGGAGCTGTTTTTT.

The chain couples TRBV29-1 to TRBJ2-7, with 9 bases that match TRBD1. The length of the CDR3 is 14 residues. Trimming cost V 5 bases and J 2 bases; bases outside gene matches: 7. From germline, CDR1 is SQVTM and CDR2 ANQGSEA. The CDR3 DNA is TGCAGCGTTAAAACAGGGGGCCTAACCTACGAGCAGTACTTC. Its protein is CSVKTGGLTYEQYF.

The chain links TRBV27 to TRBJ1-5, with D maybe TRBD1 (6 bases). Trimming removed 6 bases from V and 3 bases from J, with 12 bases in between. Germline-derived CDR1 and CDR2 are MNHEY and SMNVEV (reference sequence). The CDR3 contains 14 residues. CDR3 protein: CASRHTGINQPQHF. The CDR3, as DNA: TGTGCCAGCAGGCATACAGGGATCAATCAGCCCCAGCATTTT.

This clone was seen a few times. The chain recombines TRBV7-8 with TRBJ2-2; 9 bases match TRBD2. Germline V gene sequence: CDR1 SGHVS, CDR2 FQNEAQ. Unmatched junction bases numbered 8, after V lost 3 bases and J lost 6 bases. This CDR3 contains 16 residues. The DNA of the CDR3 is TGTGCCAGCAGCTTTGCGGGAGGGCGATTCGCCGGGGAGCTGTTTTTT. Translating gives CASSFAGGRFAGELFF. Full variable domain (outside the CDR3, taken from reference TRBV7-8 and TRBJ2-2): GAGVSQSPRYKVAKRGQDVALRCDPISGHVSLFWYQQALGQGPEFLTYFQNEAQLDKSGLPSDRFFAERPEGSVSTLKIQRTQQEDSAVYLCASSFAGGRFAGELFFGEGSRLTVL.

This chain joins TRBV18 and TRBJ2-7; TRBD1 agrees at 9 bases. The length of the CDR3 is 14 residues. The trim removed 3 bases at V and 4 bases at J, leaving 4 bases unmatched. CDR1 is KGHSH, CDR2 LQKENI, per germline. The CDR3 nucleotides read TGTGCCAGCTCACCGGACAGGGGAGGGTACGAGCAGTACTTC. Its translation is CASSPDRGGYEQYF.

V and J are TRBV6-5 and TRBJ1-5; D ambiguous. Germline values: CDR1 MNHEY, CDR2 SVGAGI. The ends were cut back, 5 bases at V and 6 bases at J, with 11 bases in the middle. There are 13 residues in the CDR3. CDR3 nucleotides: TGTGCCAGCAGTCCCCTCGAGGGTCAGCCCCAGCATTTT. Its translation is CASSPLEGQPQHF.

The chain uses TRBV19 and TRBJ1-1; D remains unclear. CDR3 length equals 13 residues. Germline CDR1 LNHDA, CDR2 SQIVND (reference sequence). The V and J ends lost 3 bases and 3 bases respectively, with 8 bases between them. As DNA, the CDR3 is TGTGCCAGTAGTATCTCGGGTTACACTGAAGCTTTCTTT. It translates to CASSISGYTEAFF.

This chain joins TRBV4-3 and TRBJ2-3; 7 positions agree with TRBD2. CDR1 is LGHNA and CDR2 is YSLEER in the germline V gene. The CDR3 is 15 residues long. Trimming removed 2 bases from V and 3 bases from J; junction bases left unmatched: 5. CDR3: CASSQMGRETDTQYF. For the CDR3, the DNA is TGCGCCAGCAGCCAAATGGGGAGGGAAACAGATACGCAGTATTTT.

The chain carries TRBV7-2 and TRBJ1-1, with unresolved D. V was clipped by 1 base and J by 8 bases, with 11 bases between them. This CDR3 comprises 13 residues. Germline values: CDR1 SGHTA, CDR2 FQGNSA. The CDR3 here is CASSLELASEAFF. The CDR3 DNA reads as TGTGCCAGCAGCTTAGAGCTAGCGTCAGAAGCTTTCTTT.

The chain combines TRBV6-5 with TRBJ1-3; D might be TRBD1 (6 bases). CDR1 MNHEY and CDR2 SVGAGI come from the germline V gene. The CDR3 consists of 14 residues. V was clipped by 5 bases and J by 4 bases, with 12 bases between them. In nucleotides, the CDR3 is TGTGCCAGCAGTAAAAGACAGGCCGGAAACACCATATATTTT. Amino acids: CASSKRQAGNTIYF.

With regard to this clone: One junction end does not reproduce the germline sequence, and a read error may be involved. The chain joins TRBV7-2 to TRBJ1-1, with TRBD1 as a possible D gene (5 bases). Germline assignment: CDR1 SGHTA and CDR2 FQGNSA. The CDR3 is made up of 14 amino acids. The CDR3 reads CASSFATVNTEALF. CDR3 bases: TGTGCCAGCAGCTTCGCGACAGTGAACACTGAAGCTCTCTTT.

In its sample, this clone was seen a few times. The rearrangement uses TRBV6-5 and TRBJ1-1; D possibly corresponds to TRBD1 (6 bases). The length of the CDR3 is 13 residues. Looked up from germline, CDR1 is MNHEY and CDR2 is SVGAGI. The V end lost 5 bases, the J end lost 4 bases, and 11 bases lay between the germline ends. For the CDR3, the DNA is TGTGCCAGCAGTGCCAGGGGTGGCACTGAAGCTTTCTTT. It encodes CASSARGGTEAFF.

The chain uses TRBV28 and TRBJ1-5; 12 nucleotides agree with TRBD1. CDR1 and CDR2 (germline): MDHEN, SYDVKM. The CDR3 has 16 residues. With V trimmed by 6 bases and J by 7 bases, 10 bases remained unmatched. This CDR3 is CASRKPGQGARQPQHF. DNA for the CDR3: TGTGCCAGCAGGAAACCGGGACAGGGGGCGCGGCAGCCCCAGCATTTT. The full variable domain, in which reference TRBV28 and TRBJ1-5 provide the parts outside the CDR3, is DVKVTQSSRYLVKRTGEKVFLECVQDMDHENMFWYRQDPGLGLRLIYFSYDVKMKEKGDIPEGYSVSREKKERFSLILESASTNQTSMYLCASRKPGQGARQPQHFGDGTRLSIL.

The chain recombines TRBV25-1 with TRBJ1-1; no definite D call. Germline lookup yields CDR1 MGHDK and CDR2 SYGVNS. V dropped 6 bases and J dropped 3 bases, with 8 bases sitting between them. This CDR3 comprises 12 residues. CDR3 protein: CASREGYTEAFF. In DNA, the CDR3 is TGTGCCAGCAGGGAGGGCTACACTGAAGCTTTCTTT.

The chain couples TRBV5-1 to TRBJ2-7; 11 bases are a match to TRBD2. Germline V gene lookup returns CDR1 SGHRS and CDR2 YFSETQ. V shed 4 bases and J 0 bases; nucleotides not matched to a gene: 3. The length of the CDR3 is 15 residues. As DNA, the CDR3 is TGCGCCAGCAGCCTAACTAGCGGGAGCTCCTACGAGCAGTACTTC. Its translation: CASSLTSGSSYEQYF.

The CDR3 loop reads CASSYAAGVPIEQYF. The DNA of the CDR3 is TGTGCCAGCAGCTACGCAGCGGGGGTACCTATCGAGCAGTACTTC. The chain couples TRBV7-9 to TRBJ2-7; 8 nucleotides line up with TRBD2. V lost 4 bases to trimming and J lost 6 bases; unmatched junction nucleotides: 11. Germline CDR1 SEHNR, CDR2 FQNEAQ (reference sequence). This CDR3 has 15 amino acids.

V gene TRBV25-1 combines with J gene TRBJ2-2; no clear D gene. The CDR3 contains 12 residues. Trimming left V 8 bases short and J 7 bases short, with 11 bases between. Germline values: CDR1 MGHDK, CDR2 SYGVNS. CDR3 in DNA: TGTGCCAGCTCACGTCCCGGCGGGGAGCTGTTTTTT. Encoded protein: CASSRPGGELFF.

V is TRBV28 and J is TRBJ2-7; the D gene is possibly TRBD2 (7 bases). Trimming cost V 6 bases and J 3 bases, with 15 bases left between them. Germline CDR1 is MDHEN and CDR2 is SYDVKM. The CDR3 spans 14 residues. This chain's CDR3 is CASREGGPYYEQYF. The CDR3 DNA reads as TGTGCCAGCAGGGAGGGGGGGCCCTACTACGAGCAGTACTTC.

This clone occurred a few times. The V and J genes are TRBV4-1 and TRBJ1-5, with D possibly matching TRBD1 (6 bases). Per the germline V gene, CDR1 is MGHRA and CDR2 is YSYEKL. V lost 4 bases and J lost 7, with 14 bases in between. This CDR3 contains 14 residues. The chain's CDR3 is CASSPYEGDQPQHF. The CDR3 DNA reads TGCGCCAGCAGCCCGTATGAGGGGGACCAGCCCCAGCATTTT.

V is TRBV30 and J is TRBJ1-5; 8 nucleotides agree with TRBD1. The CDR3 contains 18 residues. Losses at the gene ends were 2 bases for V and 7 bases for J; bases not matched to a gene: 19. The V gene's germline CDR1 is GTSNPN and CDR2 SVGIG (reference sequence). This chain's CDR3 is CAWSLRAPGGALLQPQHF. The CDR3 DNA reads as TGTGCCTGGAGTCTTAGAGCCCCAGGGGGCGCTTTATTGCAGCCCCAGCATTTT.

The chain links TRBV27 to TRBJ1-5, with TRBD1 as a possible D gene (6 bases). This CDR3 region has 14 residues. With 6 bases removed from V and 1 base from J, the gap between germline ends came to 10 bases. CDR1 and CDR2 from the germline V gene are MNHEY and SMNVEV (reference sequence). For the CDR3, the DNA is TGTGCCAGCAGATTCACAGGGAGCAATCAGCCCCAGCATTTT. This gives the protein CASRFTGSNQPQHF.

CDR3 region: CASSYTSGRTYNEQFF. Written as DNA, the CDR3 is TGTGCCAGCAGTTATACTAGCGGGAGAACCTACAATGAGCAGTTCTTC. This chain links TRBV6-5 with TRBJ2-1; 11 bases are shared with TRBD2. Germline V lookup: CDR1 MNHEY, CDR2 SVGAGI. The CDR3 totals 16 residues. V lost 3 bases to trimming and J lost 2 bases; unmatched junction nucleotides: 3.